The 32 T cell receptor beta chains below were found in one sample sequenced in a study of blood T cells in healthy people across ages. Sample-barcoded 5' priming and a J-beta primer mix drove a second PCR of about 6 to 12 cycles. MiXCR, applied by TCRdb to the 5' RACE reads, yields one record per CDR3 protein. The table includes around 1.1 million distinct CDR3 sequences, 35% to 45% detected once. The material sequenced was blood. The receptors originated from a man aged 18 to 35 in good health.

Concerning this clonotype itself: Just one base apart from a much larger clone, this may be a read error. V and J are TRBV29-1 and TRBJ2-3, with a weak D call TRBD2 (6 bases). Germline V gene sequence: CDR1 SQVTM, CDR2 ANQGSEA. With 6 bases removed from V and 4 bases from J, the gap between germline ends came to 8 bases. The CDR3 totals 11 residues. The CDR3 region is CSVGDSDTQYF. CDR3 coding DNA: TGCAGCGTAGGGGACTCAGATACGCAGTATTTT.

The rearrangement joins TRBV20-1 to TRBJ1-1; 10 positions match TRBD1. The CDR3 length is 16 residues. Trimming took 6 bases from V and 4 from J; bases not matched to a gene: 14. The V gene's germline CDR1 is DFQATT and CDR2 SNEGSKA (reference sequence). CDR3 nucleotides: TGCAGTGCCCGGGACAGGGGAAATTTGTGGGGCACTGAAGCTTTCTTT. Translated: CSARDRGNLWGTEAFF.

The gene calls are TRBV10-3 and TRBJ2-2, with D possibly matching TRBD1 (6 bases). The CDR3 consists of 15 residues. Trimming stripped 3 bases from V and 3 bases from J, with 11 bases between. The germline gives CDR1 ENHRY, CDR2 SYGVKD. The CDR3 is CAISEPHRDTGELFF. CDR3 DNA: TGTGCCATCAGTGAACCCCACAGGGACACCGGGGAGCTGTTTTTT.

The V and J genes are TRBV28 and TRBJ2-2; D unclear. The CDR3 runs 14 residues. Trimming took 8 bases from V and 6 from J, leaving 16 bases between them. Germline V gene data show CDR1 as MDHEN and CDR2 as SYDVKM. The CDR3 reads CASSLVSWAGELFF. The CDR3, as DNA: TGTGCCAGCTCATTGGTGTCCTGGGCCGGGGAGCTGTTTTTT.

This clonotype was seen more than once but under ten times. V and J are TRBV2 and TRBJ1-1, with D possibly TRBD1 on 5 matching bases. Deletions cut 4 bases from V and 4 bases from J, with 16 bases between. Germline V gene data show CDR1 as SNHLY and CDR2 as FYNNEI. The CDR3 totals 15 residues. DNA for the CDR3: TGTGCCAGCAGTGGGGTACCAGGGATTAGCACTGAAGCTTTCTTT. Encoded protein: CASSGVPGISTEAFF.

The gene calls are TRBV4-3 and TRBJ1-2; 9 bases map to TRBD1. Germline V gene sequence: CDR1 LGHNA, CDR2 YSLEER. V dropped 1 base and J dropped 7; count of bases not matched to a gene: 10. This CDR3 has 16 residues. CDR3 nucleotide sequence: TGCGCCAGCAGCCAAGTTACAGGGGGCGCCTTGGGTGGCTACACCTTC. It yields the protein CASSQVTGGALGGYTF.

This clonotype was detected ten times or more. The rearrangement uses TRBV9 and TRBJ2-7; D not certain. Germline CDR1 and CDR2: SGDLS and YYNGEE. V was clipped by 0 bases and J by 0 bases, with 1 base between them. The CDR3 extends over 12 amino acids. As DNA, the CDR3 is TGTGCCAGCAGCGTAGACTCCTACGAGCAGTACTTC. It translates to CASSVDSYEQYF.

Details on this clonotype: Just one base apart from a much larger clone, this may be a read error. The chain is built from TRBV29-1 and TRBJ2-5; D perhaps matches TRBD1 (5 bases). The DNA end lines up better with TRBJ2-7; the J call may be wrong. In germline, CDR1 is SQVTM, CDR2 ANQGSEA. CDR3 length: 13 residues. CDR3 sequence: CSGEEQVGNEQYF. CDR3 sequence (DNA): TGCAGCGGTGAAGAACAGGTGGGGAACGAGCAGTACTTC.

This chain connects TRBV7-2 to TRBJ1-1; the D gene is possibly TRBD1 (6 bases). Trimming left V 1 base short and J 4 bases short, with 13 bases between. There are 15 residues in the CDR3. Looked up from germline, CDR1 is SGHTA and CDR2 is FQGNSA. CDR3 protein: CASSLEEGHITEAFF. The CDR3 bases are TGTGCCAGCAGCTTAGAGGAGGGACATATCACTGAAGCTTTCTTT.

This clonotype was seen repeatedly, ten times or more. The chain recombines TRBV7-9 with TRBJ2-1, with D tentatively TRBD1 (5 bases). V lost 5 bases, J lost 3 bases, and 14 bases lay in between. CDR1 and CDR2 from the germline V gene are SEHNR and FQNEAQ (reference sequence). This CDR3 comprises 15 residues. The CDR3: CASSNPGPNYNEQFF. The CDR3 DNA follows: TGTGCCAGCAGCAATCCAGGGCCAAACTACAATGAGCAGTTCTTC.

The chain has TRBV5-1 and TRBJ1-1; D not resolved. This CDR3 is built from 14 residues. V lost 0 bases, J lost 7 bases, and 13 bases lay in between. In germline, CDR1 is SGHRS, CDR2 YFSETQ. The CDR3 is CASSLEASALEAFF. Here the CDR3 DNA reads TGCGCCAGCAGCTTGGAGGCGTCGGCTCTTGAAGCTTTCTTT.

This clonotype was seen a handful of times. This chain links TRBV24-1 with TRBJ2-3; 8 bases map to TRBD1. CDR1 and CDR2 from the germline V gene are KGHDR and SFDVKD. The CDR3 length is 20 residues. V was clipped by 5 bases and J by 6 bases; unmatched bases: 24. CDR3 region: CATSGYRTGRTEVVPDTQYF. In nucleotides, the CDR3 is TGTGCCACCAGTGGTTATAGGACAGGGAGAACAGAGGTGGTACCTGATACGCAGTATTTT.

V is TRBV12-3 or TRBV12-4 and J is TRBJ2-2; 9 bases fit TRBD1. V lost 4 bases and J lost 1; bases outside the gene matches: 1. This CDR3 region has 15 residues. This CDR3 is CASSWGQGNTGELFF. The DNA of the CDR3 is TGTGCCAGCAGTTGGGGACAGGGGAACACCGGGGAGCTGTTTTTT.

A single count supports this clonotype. A single base separates this from a much larger clone, so it may be a read error. V usage is TRBV12-3 or TRBV12-4 and J usage is TRBJ2-7, with D possibly being TRBD1 (6 bases). The V gene lost 2 bases and the J gene lost 7 bases, with 18 bases spanning the gap. CDR3 size: 15 residues. The CDR3 sequence is CASSLLGTQYNEQYF. CDR3 nucleotide sequence: TGTGCCAGCAGTTTACTCGGGACACAGTACAATGAGCAGTACTTC.

This clonotype was observed a few times. In DNA, the CDR3 is TGTGCCAGCAGTCTAACGGTGAGGGCAGATACGCAGTATTTT. Its protein is CASSLTVRADTQYF. The rearrangement uses TRBV6-2 or TRBV6-3 and TRBJ2-3; D is perhaps TRBD2 (5 bases). The CDR3 is made up of 14 amino acids. Germline V CDR1 and CDR2: MNHEY, SVGEGT. V lost 5 bases and J 4 bases, leaving 13 bases between the germline ends.

About this clonotype: Germline and junction disagree at one end, which may indicate a read error. The chain links TRBV5-1 to TRBJ1-2; TRBD1 agrees at 7 bases. Germline loops: CDR1 SGHRS, CDR2 YFSETQ. This CDR3 comprises 15 residues. The CDR3 loop is CVSSSRQGPNYGYTF. CDR3 DNA: TGCGTCAGCAGCTCCAGACAGGGCCCTAACTATGGCTACACCTTC.

The V call is TRBV4-2, the J call TRBJ2-3; D could derive from TRBD1 or TRBD2 (5 bases each). Looked up from germline, CDR1 is LGHNA and CDR2 is YNFKEQ. CDR3 size: 15 residues. The germline V and J ends were trimmed by 3 bases and 7 bases, with 17 bases remaining between them. The CDR3 is CASSQFGTPENTQYF. The CDR3 nucleotides are TGTGCCAGCAGCCAGTTCGGGACGCCTGAAAATACGCAGTATTTT.

In this sample, this clonotype turned up once. One end of the junction fails to match germline, which may point to a read error. This sequence joins TRBV12-3 or TRBV12-4 and TRBJ1-4; tentatively, D is TRBD1 (6 bases). The CDR3 runs to 13 residues. The CDR3 nucleotides are TGTGCCAGCAGGCCAGGGACAAATGAAAAACTGGTTTTT. This gives the protein CASRPGTNEKLVF.

The chain has TRBV27 and TRBJ1-1, with 8 bases fitting TRBD1. The germline V gene encodes CDR1 MNHEY and CDR2 SMNVEV (reference sequence). There are 14 residues in the CDR3. J was trimmed by 3 bases and V by 5 bases; bases with no gene match: 5. CDR3 nucleotide sequence: TGTGCCAGCAGTAAGGACAGGGCCGACACTGAAGCTTTCTTT. It translates to CASSKDRADTEAFF.

The J gene is TRBJ2-1, the V gene TRBV27; weak D call: TRBD1 (5 bases). The CDR3 runs 16 residues. Germline V gene sequence: CDR1 MNHEY, CDR2 SMNVEV (reference sequence). V was shortened by 0 bases and J by 2 bases, with 11 bases between the two germline ends. CDR3 region: CASSLSGRVTYNEQFF. The CDR3 DNA follows: TGTGCCAGCAGTTTATCTGGCAGGGTCACCTACAATGAGCAGTTCTTC.

The chain joins TRBV6-2 or TRBV6-3 to TRBJ1-2; a possible D gene is TRBD1 (5 bases). This CDR3 region has 11 residues. CDR1 is MNHEY, CDR2 SVGEGT, per germline. V was trimmed by 6 bases and J by 7 bases, leaving 9 bases between them. CDR3 nucleotide sequence: TGTGCCAGCAGCCACGGGGCTGGCTACACCTTC. It is translated as CASSHGAGYTF.

This clonotype was detected ten times or more. V and J are TRBV10-3 and TRBJ2-3; unclear D gene. Germline CDR1 and CDR2: ENHRY and SYGVKD. The V gene lost 6 bases and the J gene lost 8 bases, with 12 bases spanning the gap. This CDR3 is 12 amino acids long. The CDR3 nucleotides read TGTGCCATCAGCCCTCAGCGCGGTACGCAGTATTTT. It encodes CAISPQRGTQYF.

This clonotype was detected many times. The gene calls are TRBV7-2 and TRBJ2-5; D unclear. CDR3 length: 15 amino acids. The germline V gene encodes CDR1 SGHTA and CDR2 FQGNSA. Trimming left V 4 bases short and J 4 bases short, with 16 bases between. CDR3 coding DNA: TGTGCCAGCAGCTCTGCCCGAGGTTCAGGAGAGACCCAGTACTTC. Protein product: CASSSARGSGETQYF.

The rearrangement uses TRBV12-3 or TRBV12-4 and TRBJ2-1, with D unresolved. The V and J ends lost 4 bases and 2 bases respectively, with 15 bases between them. The CDR3 extends over 16 amino acids. The CDR3 DNA reads as TGTGCCAGCAGTTGGGGAACGTGGGTTCCCTACAATGAGCAGTTCTTC. Amino acid sequence: CASSWGTWVPYNEQFF.

V usage is TRBV7-9 and J usage is TRBJ2-3, with 10 bases matching TRBD2. Germline trimming cut 8 bases from V and 0 bases from J; bases unmatched to any gene: 8. Germline V gene sequence: CDR1 SEHNR, CDR2 FQNEAQ (reference sequence). The CDR3 covers 16 residues. CDR3 sequence reads: CASVGRTSGSTDTQYF. The DNA for the CDR3 is TGTGCCAGCGTCGGTAGGACTAGCGGCAGCACAGATACGCAGTATTTT.

The J gene is TRBJ2-7, the V gene TRBV12-3 or TRBV12-4; 7 bases align to TRBD1. The CDR3 spans 11 residues. V lost 5 bases, J lost 10 bases, and 5 bases stayed unmatched. The CDR3: CASSMTGFQYF. CDR3 in DNA: TGTGCCAGCAGTATGACAGGGTTTCAGTACTTC.

This rearrangement joins TRBV7-8 to TRBJ2-7; a possible D gene is TRBD1 (6 bases). Germline V gene data show CDR1 as SGHVS and CDR2 as FQNEAQ. V gave up 7 bases and J gave up 5 bases, with 12 bases separating them. This CDR3 is built from 12 residues. The CDR3 protein is CASTHRVNEQYF. The CDR3 DNA sequence: TGTGCCAGCACCCACAGGGTCAACGAGCAGTACTTC.

The DNA for the CDR3 is TGCGCCAGCAGCTTTAGGGGACAGTTATACAATGAGCAGTTCTTC. This gives the protein CASSFRGQLYNEQFF. The rearrangement uses TRBV5-1 and TRBJ2-1, with 7 bases fitting TRBD1. This CDR3 has 15 amino acids. Germline CDR1 SGHRS, CDR2 YFSETQ. V was pared by 2 bases and J by 4 bases, with 6 bases of the junction left unmatched.

V usage is TRBV27 and J usage is TRBJ1-2; a possible D gene is TRBD1 (6 bases). Germline V gene lookup returns CDR1 MNHEY and CDR2 SMNVEV (reference sequence). V lost 4 bases to trimming and J lost 7 bases, with 16 bases between them. This CDR3 is built from 14 residues. Here the CDR3 reads CASSSSTQGRGYTF. The CDR3 nucleotides are TGTGCCAGCAGTTCCTCAACACAGGGCCGTGGCTACACCTTC.

This clonotype occurred a few times. This sequence joins TRBV4-1 and TRBJ2-1; maybe TRBD2 (5 bases). Germline assignment: CDR1 MGHRA and CDR2 YSYEKL. V shed 4 bases and J shed 4 bases, with 17 bases lying between them. The CDR3 is made up of 16 amino acids. The CDR3 loop is CASSPLPLERYNEQFF. CDR3 DNA: TGCGCCAGCAGCCCCCTACCCCTTGAGCGGTACAATGAGCAGTTCTTC.

This chain connects TRBV7-2 to TRBJ1-4; D might be TRBD1 (6 bases). V was trimmed by 7 bases and J by 6 bases, leaving 15 bases between them. CDR1 is SGHTA, CDR2 FQGNSA, per germline. The CDR3 length is 14 residues. CDR3 DNA: TGTGCCAGCACCATATGGGGGGCGGATGAAAAACTGTTTTTT. Encoded protein: CASTIWGADEKLFF.

The chain uses TRBV6-2 or TRBV6-3 and TRBJ1-2, with 9 bases lining up with TRBD1. Germline trimming cut 6 bases from V and 2 bases from J; bases unmatched to any gene: 7. The CDR3 consists of 15 residues. The V gene's germline CDR1 is MNHEY and CDR2 SVGEGT. The CDR3 is CASSTVGQGNYGYTF. The CDR3 DNA follows: TGTGCCAGCAGCACCGTGGGACAGGGCAACTATGGCTACACCTTC.